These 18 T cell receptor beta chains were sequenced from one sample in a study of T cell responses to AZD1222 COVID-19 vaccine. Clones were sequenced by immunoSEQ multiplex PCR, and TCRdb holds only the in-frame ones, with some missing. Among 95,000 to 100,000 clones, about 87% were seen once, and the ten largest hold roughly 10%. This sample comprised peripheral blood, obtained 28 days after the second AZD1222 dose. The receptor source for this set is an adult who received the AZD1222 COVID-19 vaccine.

The CDR3 region is CASTSGTGINEQFF. The CDR3 DNA sequence: TGTGCCAGTACGTCCGGCACAGGGATTAATGAGCAGTTCTTC. This chain connects TRBV19 to TRBJ2-1, with D possibly TRBD1 on 6 matching bases. V was shortened by 7 bases and J by 7 bases, with 17 bases between the two germline ends. The CDR3 contains 14 residues. The germline V gene encodes CDR1 LNHDA and CDR2 SQIVND (reference sequence).

The CDR3 nucleotides read TGTGCCAGCAGCTCGTGGGGCGGAGGGCCACAAGAGACCCAGTACTTC. Translated, it gives CASSSWGGGPQETQYF. This chain connects TRBV7-2 to TRBJ2-5; possibly TRBD2 for D (6 bases). The ends were cut back, 4 bases at V and 2 bases at J, with 17 bases in the middle. Germline V gives CDR1 SGHTA, CDR2 FQGNSA. The CDR3 extends over 16 amino acids.

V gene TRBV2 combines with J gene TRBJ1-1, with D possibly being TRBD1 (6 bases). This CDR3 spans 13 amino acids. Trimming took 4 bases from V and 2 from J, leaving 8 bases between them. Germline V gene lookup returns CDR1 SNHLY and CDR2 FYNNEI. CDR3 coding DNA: TGTGCCAGCAGTGGACAGGTCAACACTGAAGCTTTCTTT. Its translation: CASSGQVNTEAFF. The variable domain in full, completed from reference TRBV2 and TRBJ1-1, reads EPEVTQTPSHQVTQMGQEVILRCVPISNHLYFYWYRQILGQKVEFLVSFYNNEISEKSEIFDDQFSVERPDGSNFTLKIRSTKLEDSAMYFCASSGQVNTEAFFGQGTRLTVV.

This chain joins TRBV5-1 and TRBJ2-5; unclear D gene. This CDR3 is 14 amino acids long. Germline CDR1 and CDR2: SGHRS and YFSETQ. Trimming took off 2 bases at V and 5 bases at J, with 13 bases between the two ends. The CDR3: CASSLLTLGETQYF. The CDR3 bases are TGCGCCAGCAGCTTACTAACCCTAGGGGAGACCCAGTACTTC.

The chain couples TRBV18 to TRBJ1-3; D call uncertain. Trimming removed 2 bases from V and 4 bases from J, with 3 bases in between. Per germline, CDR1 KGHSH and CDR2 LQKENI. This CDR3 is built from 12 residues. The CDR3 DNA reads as TGTGCCAGCTCACCAAAGGGAAACACCATATATTTT. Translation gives CASSPKGNTIYF.

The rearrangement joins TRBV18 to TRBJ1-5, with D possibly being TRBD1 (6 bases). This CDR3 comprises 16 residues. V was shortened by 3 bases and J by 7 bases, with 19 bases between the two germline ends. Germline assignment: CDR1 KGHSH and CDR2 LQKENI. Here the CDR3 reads CASSPRGGLAGQPQHF. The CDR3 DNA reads TGTGCCAGCTCACCGAGAGGGGGGCTAGCAGGACAGCCCCAGCATTTT.

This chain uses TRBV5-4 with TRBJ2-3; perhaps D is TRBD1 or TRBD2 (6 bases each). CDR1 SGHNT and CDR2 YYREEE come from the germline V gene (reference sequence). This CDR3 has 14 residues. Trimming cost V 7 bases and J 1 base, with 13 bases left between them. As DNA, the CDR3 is TGTGCCAGCCGCACGGGGGCCCGCACAGATACGCAGTATTTT. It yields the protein CASRTGARTDTQYF.

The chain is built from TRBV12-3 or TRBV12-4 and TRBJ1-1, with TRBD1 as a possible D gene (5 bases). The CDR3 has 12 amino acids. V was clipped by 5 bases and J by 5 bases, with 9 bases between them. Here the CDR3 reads CASSRGGTEAFF. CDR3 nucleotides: TGTGCCAGCAGTCGCGGGGGGACTGAAGCTTTCTTT.

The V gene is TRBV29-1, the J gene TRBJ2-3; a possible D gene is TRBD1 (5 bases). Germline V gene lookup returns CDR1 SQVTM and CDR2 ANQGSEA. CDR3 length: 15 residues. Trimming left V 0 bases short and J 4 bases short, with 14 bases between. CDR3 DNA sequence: TGCAGCGTTGAAGATACAAGGGGCAGGGCAGATACGCAGTATTTT. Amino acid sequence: CSVEDTRGRADTQYF.

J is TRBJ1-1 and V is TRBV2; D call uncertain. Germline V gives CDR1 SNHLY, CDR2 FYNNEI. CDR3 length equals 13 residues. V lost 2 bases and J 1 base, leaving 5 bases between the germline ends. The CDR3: CASSERENTEAFF. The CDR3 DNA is TGTGCCAGCAGTGAAAGGGAGAACACTGAAGCTTTCTTT.

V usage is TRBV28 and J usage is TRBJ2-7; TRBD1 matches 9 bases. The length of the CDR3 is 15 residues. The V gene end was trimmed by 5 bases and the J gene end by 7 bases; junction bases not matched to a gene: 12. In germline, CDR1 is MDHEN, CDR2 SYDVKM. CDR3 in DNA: TGTGCCAGCAGTAATGGGGACAGGGATGGGTCGGAGCAGTACTTC. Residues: CASSNGDRDGSEQYF.

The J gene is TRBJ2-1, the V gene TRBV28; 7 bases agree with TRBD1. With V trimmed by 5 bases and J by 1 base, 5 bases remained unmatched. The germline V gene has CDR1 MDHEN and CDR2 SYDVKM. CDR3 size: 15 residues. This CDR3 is CASSPTGVSYNEQFF. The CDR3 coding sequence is TGTGCCAGCAGTCCCACAGGGGTTTCCTACAATGAGCAGTTCTTC.

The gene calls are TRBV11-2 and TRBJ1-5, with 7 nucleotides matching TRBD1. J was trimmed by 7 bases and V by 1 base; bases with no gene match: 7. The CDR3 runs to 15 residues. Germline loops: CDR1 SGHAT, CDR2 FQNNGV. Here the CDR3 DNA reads TGTGCCAGCAGCTTAGGCGGGACAGCCCTCCAGCCCCAGCATTTT. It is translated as CASSLGGTALQPQHF.

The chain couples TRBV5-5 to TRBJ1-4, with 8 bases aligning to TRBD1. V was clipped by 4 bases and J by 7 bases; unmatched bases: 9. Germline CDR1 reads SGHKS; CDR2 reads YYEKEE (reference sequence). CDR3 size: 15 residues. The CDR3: CASSPGDRYGEKLFF. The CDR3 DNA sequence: TGTGCCAGCAGCCCGGGGGACAGGTATGGTGAAAAACTGTTTTTT.

CDR3 nucleotides: TGCAGCGTTGGGGAGGCCAACACCATATATTTT. It codes for CSVGEANTIYF. The rearrangement joins TRBV29-1 to TRBJ1-3; D uncertain. The length of the CDR3 is 11 residues. Germline-derived CDR1 and CDR2 are SQVTM and ANQGSEA. The V end was cut by 4 bases, the J end by 7 bases, with 8 bases between.

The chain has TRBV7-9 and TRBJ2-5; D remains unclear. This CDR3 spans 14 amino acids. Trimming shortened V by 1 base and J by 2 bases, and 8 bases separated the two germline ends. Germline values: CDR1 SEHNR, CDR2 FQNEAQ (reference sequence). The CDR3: CASSLGGQQETQYF. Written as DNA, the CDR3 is TGTGCCAGCAGCTTAGGTGGGCAGCAAGAGACCCAGTACTTC.

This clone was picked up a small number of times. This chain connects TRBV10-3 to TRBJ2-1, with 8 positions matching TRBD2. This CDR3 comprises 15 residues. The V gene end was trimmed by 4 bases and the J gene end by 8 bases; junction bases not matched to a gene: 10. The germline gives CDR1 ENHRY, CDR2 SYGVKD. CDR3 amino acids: CAISATGGSGDEQFF. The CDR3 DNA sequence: TGTGCCATCAGTGCGACGGGGGGGTCTGGGGATGAGCAGTTCTTC.

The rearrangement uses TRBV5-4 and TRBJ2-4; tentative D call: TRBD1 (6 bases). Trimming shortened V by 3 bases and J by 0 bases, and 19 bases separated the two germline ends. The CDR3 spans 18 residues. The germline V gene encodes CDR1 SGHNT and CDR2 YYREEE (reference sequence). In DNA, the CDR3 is TGTGCCAGCAGCTCCGTCGGACAGAGCGCTAGAGCCAAAAACATTCAGTACTTC. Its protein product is CASSSVGQSARAKNIQYF.